This T cell receptor (beta chain) originates from a study of blood T cell repertoires in COVID-19. Study context: The United States, Italy and Spain supplied acute and convalescent COVID-19 samples. Sources were T cells, B-cell-depleted T cells, or PBMCs; the material itself was cDNA or gDNA.

Germline lookup yields CDR1 SGHRS and CDR2 YFSETQ. CDR3 length equals 14 residues. J lost 7 bases, V lost 3 bases, and 5 bases had no gene match. Per the authors' pipeline: Cell counts per sample came from amplifying reference gene primers. The method was immunoSEQ multiplex PCR; TCRdb's version includes in-frame clones alone and lacks a portion of them. That table supplies the V and J calls and clone size; D and trimming were determined from the DNA. The table has approximately 200,000 clones, 60% to 80% seen once; the top ten hold approximately 15%. This clonotype was sampled from a man aged 60-69 years with active or convalescent COVID-19. The rearrangement joins TRBV5-1 to TRBJ2-2; 8 bases line up with TRBD2. Sequenced input: peripheral blood. The CDR3 DNA reads as TGCGCCAGCAGCTCGGGACTAGTGGGCGGGGAGCTGTTTTTT. Protein sequence: CASSSGLVGGELFF.